The 29 T cell receptor beta chains in this list originate from one sample, sequenced in a study of cytomegalovirus exposure and HLA in healthy donors. The PCR ran on 60 Vbeta and 13 Jbeta primers. The assay was immunoSEQ multiplex PCR, and TCRdb's table has in-frame clones only and misses some. The table shows around 70,000 clones, with 78% occurring only once. Specimen: PBMCs. These receptors all stem from a woman in her thirties or forties in good health and CMV-seropositive.

The chain couples TRBV28 to TRBJ2-7, with D tentatively TRBD2 (6 bases). The V end lost 7 bases, the J end lost 9 bases, and 19 bases lay between the germline ends. The CDR3 extends over 13 amino acids. The V gene's germline CDR1 is MDHEN and CDR2 SYDVKM. CDR3 protein: CASTFLGGHGQYF. CDR3 nucleotides: TGTGCCAGCACTTTTTTGGGGGGTCACGGGCAGTACTTC.

In DNA form, the CDR3 reads TGTGCCAGTAGTATCGAGACTTTCCGTTACGAGCAGTACTTC. This codes for CASSIETFRYEQYF. The chain joins TRBV19 to TRBJ2-7; D not certain. Trimming took 3 bases from V and 4 from J, leaving 13 bases between them. CDR1 is LNHDA and CDR2 is SQIVND in the germline V gene (reference sequence). The CDR3 spans 14 residues.

CDR3 in DNA: TGTGCCACCAGCATTCGACAGGACTCTGGAAACACCATATATTTT. This gives the protein CATSIRQDSGNTIYF. The V gene is TRBV15, the J gene TRBJ1-3, with D possibly TRBD1 on 6 matching bases. The CDR3 covers 15 residues. Deletions cut 4 bases from V and 0 bases from J, with 10 bases between. CDR1 is LNHNV, CDR2 YYDKDF, per germline (reference sequence).

This clone was picked up one time. The CDR3 coding sequence is TGCGCCAGCAGCAAGACAGGGCCAGAGACCCAGTACTTC. Residues: CASSKTGPETQYF. The rearrangement uses TRBV5-1 and TRBJ2-5; 7 bases are shared with TRBD1. Trimming took 4 bases from V and 4 from J; bases not matched to a gene: 4. The CDR3 runs to 13 residues. Germline V gene sequence: CDR1 SGHRS, CDR2 YFSETQ.

The chain combines TRBV21-1 with TRBJ2-5; TRBD2, the table's D call, was not compared with the DNA. TRBV21-1 is noted as a pseudogene. The CDR3 is 16 amino acids. The CDR3: CASRSPKARWLETQYF. CDR3 DNA sequence: TGTGCCAGCAGGTCGCCAAAAGCGCGTTGGTTAGAGACCCAGTACTTC.

This clone has more than one count but fewer than ten. The rearrangement links TRBV7-2 to TRBJ2-3; D gene ambiguous. V lost 5 bases and J 3 bases, leaving 6 bases between the germline ends. The CDR3 loop spans 12 amino acids. CDR1 and CDR2 (germline): SGHTA, FQGNSA. The DNA of the CDR3 is TGTGCCAGCAGCACCTATACAGATACGCAGTATTTT. Translated: CASSTYTDTQYF.

This rearrangement joins TRBV30 to TRBJ1-6, with 7 bases matching TRBD1. Germline V gene lookup returns CDR1 GTSNPN and CDR2 SVGIG (reference sequence). CDR3 length equals 14 residues. V was pared by 2 bases and J by 7 bases, with 5 bases of the junction left unmatched. CDR3 residues: CAWSQGELNSPLHF. CDR3 nucleotides: TGTGCCTGGAGTCAGGGGGAGCTAAATTCACCCCTCCACTTT.

The chain couples TRBV4-3 to TRBJ1-6; 7 positions match TRBD1. Germline V gene lookup returns CDR1 LGHNA and CDR2 YSLEER. Losses at the gene ends were 2 bases for V and 6 bases for J; bases not matched to a gene: 1. CDR3 length: 14 amino acids. CDR3 loop: CASSQWDSNSPLHF. CDR3 DNA: TGCGCCAGCAGCCAATGGGACAGTAATTCACCCCTCCACTTT.

The chain carries TRBV4-1 and TRBJ2-4; tentative D call: TRBD1 (5 bases). The germline CDR1 and CDR2 sequences are MGHRA and YSYEKL. The CDR3 extends over 17 amino acids. Trimming removed 3 bases from V and 3 bases from J, with 18 bases in between. The CDR3 DNA reads as TGCGCCAGCAGCCAGCCGTTCAGGGAAATCGACAAAAACATTCAGTACTTC. This sequence encodes CASSQPFREIDKNIQYF.

This clone was found a few times. V gene TRBV7-9 combines with J gene TRBJ1-6; 9 bases fit TRBD1. Germline V gene sequence: CDR1 SEHNR, CDR2 FQNEAQ (reference sequence). Trimming at V came to 1 base and at J to 9 bases, leaving 7 bases not matched to a gene. CDR3 length: 16 residues. The CDR3: CASSLGSRTGASPLHF. CDR3 sequence (DNA): TGTGCCAGCAGCTTAGGATCCAGGACAGGGGCTTCACCCCTCCACTTT.

The V call is TRBV7-3, the J call TRBJ1-5; D gene uncertain. CDR3 length: 14 amino acids. Germline values: CDR1 SGHTA, CDR2 FQGTGA. The V end lost 2 bases, the J end lost 1 base, and 6 bases lay between the germline ends. The DNA for the CDR3 is TGTGCCAGCAGCTTAGGGCAGAGCAATCAGCCCCAGCATTTT. As protein: CASSLGQSNQPQHF.

The V gene is TRBV19, the J gene TRBJ1-5; D is uncertain. Germline CDR1 reads LNHDA; CDR2 reads SQIVND (reference sequence). Trimming stripped 7 bases from V and 4 bases from J, with 14 bases between. The CDR3 has 14 amino acids. This CDR3 reads CASKEVPSNQPQHF. CDR3 DNA: TGTGCCAGTAAGGAGGTACCAAGTAATCAGCCCCAGCATTTT. Looking up the rest from reference TRBV19 and TRBJ1-5 gives the full variable domain: DGGITQSPKYLFRKEGQNVTLSCEQNLNHDAMYWYRQDPGQGLRLIYYSQIVNDFQKGDIAEGYSVSREKKESFPLTVTSAQKNPTAFYLCASKEVPSNQPQHFGDGTRLSIL.

V gene TRBV19 combines with J gene TRBJ1-2, with D possibly being TRBD1 (6 bases). The V end lost 7 bases, the J end lost 4 bases, and 19 bases lay between the germline ends. The length of the CDR3 is 15 residues. CDR1 is LNHDA, CDR2 SQIVND, per germline (reference sequence). The CDR3 DNA follows: TGTGCCAGTACCTCACCAGGGGCTTTTTCCTATGGCTACACCTTC. Protein product: CASTSPGAFSYGYTF.

This rearrangement joins TRBV5-4 to TRBJ1-6; 9 nucleotides agree with TRBD1. V trimming: 4 bases; J trimming: 14 bases; junction bases outside the gene matches: 16. The V gene's germline CDR1 is SGHNT and CDR2 YYREEE (reference sequence). This CDR3 spans 16 amino acids. The CDR3 loop is CASSTLQGASGLALHF. For the CDR3, the DNA is TGTGCCAGCAGCACGCTACAGGGGGCGTCTGGTCTGGCCCTCCACTTT.

The CDR3 spells CASSADRGGGNTQYF. CDR3 coding DNA: TGTGCCAGCAGTGCTGACAGGGGCGGTGGGAATACGCAGTATTTT. The chain uses TRBV6-1 and TRBJ2-3; 8 bases agree with TRBD1. Germline CDR1 is MNHNS and CDR2 is SASEGT. V trimming: 4 bases; J trimming: 7 bases; junction bases outside the gene matches: 10. The CDR3 is 15 amino acids.

The rearrangement joins TRBV19 to TRBJ1-4; TRBD1 matches 8 bases. The CDR3 is 14 residues long. V was pared by 5 bases and J by 8 bases, with 7 bases of the junction left unmatched. Germline V CDR1 and CDR2: LNHDA, SQIVND (reference sequence). CDR3 in DNA: TGTGCCAGTAGTCCCAGGGGGCTTGGCGAAAAACTGTTTTTT. Encoded protein: CASSPRGLGEKLFF.

In its sample, this clone was seen a few times. DNA of the CDR3: TGCGCCAGCAGCCATGCCAGGGCGGAGGGCACTGAAGCTTTCTTT. This encodes CASSHARAEGTEAFF. The rearrangement joins TRBV4-3 to TRBJ1-1; D perhaps matches TRBD1 (5 bases). The CDR3 loop spans 15 amino acids. V was pared by 3 bases and J by 4 bases, with 15 bases between. Germline V lookup: CDR1 LGHNA, CDR2 YSLEER.

The chain couples TRBV4-3 to TRBJ2-7, with TRBD1 identical over 9 bases. With V trimmed by 4 bases and J by 5 bases, 9 bases remained unmatched. The CDR3 has 15 residues. CDR1 is LGHNA and CDR2 is YSLEER in the germline V gene. The CDR3 sequence is CASSRAGTGSNEQYF. For the CDR3, the DNA is TGCGCCAGCAGCCGCGCAGGGACAGGGTCCAACGAGCAGTACTTC.

The V gene is TRBV28, the J gene TRBJ1-5; D remains unclear. The germline V and J ends were trimmed by 3 bases and 7 bases, with 13 bases remaining between them. The CDR3 runs to 14 residues. Looked up from germline, CDR1 is MDHEN and CDR2 is SYDVKM. CDR3 amino acids: CASSLWQSAQPQHF. The DNA for the CDR3 is TGTGCCAGCAGTTTGTGGCAATCTGCACAGCCCCAGCATTTT.

The chain joins TRBV6-5 to TRBJ2-5, with D tentatively TRBD1 (6 bases). CDR1 is MNHEY and CDR2 is SVGAGI in the germline V gene. V gave up 6 bases and J gave up 0 bases, with 11 bases separating them. The CDR3 sequence is 14 residues long. The CDR3 bases are TGTGCCAGCAGGGCCGGGACACACCAAGAGACCCAGTACTTC. This encodes CASRAGTHQETQYF.

The chain joins TRBV6-1 to TRBJ2-1; 7 bases fit TRBD1. Germline CDR1 MNHNS, CDR2 SASEGT. This CDR3 contains 15 residues. Trimming took 2 bases from V and 2 from J; bases not matched to a gene: 3. CDR3 sequence (DNA): TGTGCCAGCAGTGAAAACAGGGGAACCTACAATGAGCAGTTCTTC. It is translated as CASSENRGTYNEQFF.

The chain employs TRBV27 and TRBJ2-2; TRBD1 agrees at 9 bases. V lost 6 bases to trimming and J lost 4 bases; unmatched junction nucleotides: 3. The V gene's germline CDR1 is MNHEY and CDR2 SMNVEV (reference sequence). The CDR3 runs to 14 residues. The CDR3 nucleotides are TGTGCCAGCAGCACGACAGGGGGCACCGGGGAGCTGTTTTTT. Residues: CASSTTGGTGELFF.

The V and J genes are TRBV6-4 and TRBJ2-3, with D perhaps matching TRBD2 (5 bases). Trimming stripped 7 bases from V and 3 bases from J, with 14 bases between. The V gene's germline CDR1 is MRHNA and CDR2 SNTAGT. This CDR3 has 14 residues. CDR3 protein: CASKVLGVTDTQYF. CDR3 in DNA: TGTGCCAGCAAGGTCCTCGGGGTGACAGATACGCAGTATTTT.

Regarding this clone: The junction differs from germline at one of its ends, possibly a read error. Distinct nucleotide sequences in the sample also encode this CDR3. The chain carries TRBV6-5 and TRBJ2-2; 12 positions agree with TRBD2. The CDR3 sequence is 15 residues long. Germline V gives CDR1 MNHEY, CDR2 SVGAGI. The CDR3 protein is CASRSLAGGPGELFF. DNA of the CDR3: TGTGCCAGCAGATCGCTAGCGGGGGGGCCTGGGGAACTGTTTTTT.

V usage is TRBV19 and J usage is TRBJ2-5; D may be TRBD1 (5 bases). V lost 5 bases to trimming and J lost 4 bases, with 8 bases between them. This CDR3 has 12 amino acids. CDR1 and CDR2 from the germline V gene are LNHDA and SQIVND (reference sequence). CDR3 coding DNA: TGTGCCAGTAGTGCAACAGGAGAGACCCAGTACTTC. Translating it yields CASSATGETQYF.

The chain uses TRBV19 and TRBJ2-3; TRBD2 agrees at 10 bases. V shed 6 bases, J shed 3 bases, and the junction held 6 bases outside the gene matches. Per germline, CDR1 LNHDA and CDR2 SQIVND (reference sequence). This CDR3 is built from 15 residues. The CDR3 bases are TGTGCCAGTAGACGCCTAGCGGGAGATACAGATACGCAGTATTTT. Residues: CASRRLAGDTDTQYF.

The genes are TRBV5-1 and TRBJ2-5; TRBD2 aligns across 13 bases. Germline CDR1 reads SGHRS; CDR2 reads YFSETQ. This CDR3 is 14 amino acids long. The junction had 2 bases not matched to a gene; V was cut back by 4 bases and J by 5 bases. The CDR3 bases are TGCGCCAGCAGCACTAGCGGGGGGGCCGAGACCCAGTACTTC. This sequence encodes CASSTSGGAETQYF.

The V call is TRBV27, the J call TRBJ2-7; D gene unclear. The CDR3 has 15 residues. Per germline, CDR1 MNHEY and CDR2 SMNVEV (reference sequence). V lost 0 bases and J 1 base, leaving 10 bases between the germline ends. Written as DNA, the CDR3 is TGTGCCAGCAGTTTATCTCCCAGGCCATCCTACGAGCAGTACTTC. As protein: CASSLSPRPSYEQYF.

This clone was seen once. V gene TRBV19 combines with J gene TRBJ2-5, with 10 bases lining up with TRBD2. CDR3 length equals 16 residues. CDR1 LNHDA and CDR2 SQIVND come from the germline V gene (reference sequence). Trimming removed 6 bases from V and 1 base from J; junction bases left unmatched: 8. CDR3 sequence (DNA): TGTGCCAGTAGCCGGCGGGTAGCGGGAGGCCAAGAGACCCAGTACTTC. Translation: CASSRRVAGGQETQYF. Variable domain in full (rest from reference TRBV19 and TRBJ2-5): DGGITQSPKYLFRKEGQNVTLSCEQNLNHDAMYWYRQDPGQGLRLIYYSQIVNDFQKGDIAEGYSVSREKKESFPLTVTSAQKNPTAFYLCASSRRVAGGQETQYFGPGTRLLVL.